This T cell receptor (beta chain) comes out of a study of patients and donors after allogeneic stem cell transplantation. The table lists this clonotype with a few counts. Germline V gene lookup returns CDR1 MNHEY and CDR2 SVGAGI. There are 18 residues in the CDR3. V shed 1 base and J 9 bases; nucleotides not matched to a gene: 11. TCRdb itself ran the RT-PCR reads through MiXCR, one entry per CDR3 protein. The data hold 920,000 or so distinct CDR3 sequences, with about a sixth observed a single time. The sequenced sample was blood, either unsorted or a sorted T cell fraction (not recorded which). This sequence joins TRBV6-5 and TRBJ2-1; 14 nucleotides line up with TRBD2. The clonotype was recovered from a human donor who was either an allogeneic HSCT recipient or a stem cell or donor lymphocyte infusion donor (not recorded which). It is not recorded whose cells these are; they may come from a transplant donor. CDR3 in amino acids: CASSYFGLAGGANGEQFF. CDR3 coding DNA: TGTGCCAGCAGTTACTTCGGACTAGCGGGAGGTGCTAACGGTGAGCAGTTCTTC.